Presented here are 10 T cell receptor beta chains from one specimen sequenced in a study of T cell repertoires in ileal Crohn's disease. Sequenced by immunoSEQ multiplex PCR; TCRdb stores in-frame clones only, minus some. The data show 16,000 or so clones, around 88% seen once. Input material: ileal tissue. These receptor sequences come from an adult with Crohn's disease.

This clone was observed once. This chain links TRBV19 with TRBJ1-2; D gene ambiguous. Germline V lookup: CDR1 LNHDA, CDR2 SQIVND (reference sequence). This CDR3 is built from 14 residues. V was pared by 8 bases and J by 3 bases, with 16 bases between. The DNA for the CDR3 is TGTGCCAGTGCCCCAAGCACCCTGTACTATGGCTACACCTTC. It encodes CASAPSTLYYGYTF.

The genes are TRBV27 and TRBJ1-1, with TRBD1 matching 9 bases. The germline V gene has CDR1 MNHEY and CDR2 SMNVEV (reference sequence). Unmatched junction bases numbered 7, after V lost 6 bases and J lost 5 bases. CDR3 size: 14 residues. CDR3 protein: CASRRRDRVTEAFF. The CDR3 DNA follows: TGTGCCAGCAGGCGCCGGGACAGGGTTACTGAAGCTTTCTTT.

This chain joins TRBV9 and TRBJ2-7; perhaps TRBD1 as D (5 bases). The V end was cut by 3 bases, the J end by 3 bases, with 7 bases between. In germline, CDR1 is SGDLS, CDR2 YYNGEE. The CDR3 has 12 amino acids. The CDR3 nucleotides read TGTGCCAGCAGCGGTAGGGGCTACGAGCAGTACTTC. Translated: CASSGRGYEQYF. The entire variable domain, with the rest obtained from reference TRBV9 and TRBJ2-7, is as follows: DSGVTQTPKHLITATGQRVTLRCSPRSGDLSVYWYQQSLDQGLQFLIQYYNGEERAKGNILERFSAQQFPDLHSELNLSSLELGDSALYFCASSGRGYEQYFGPGTRLTVT.

The V and J genes are TRBV20-1 and TRBJ1-1; no clear D gene. V was clipped by 1 base and J by 10 bases, with 10 bases between them. The CDR3 covers 11 residues. Germline lookup yields CDR1 DFQATT and CDR2 SNEGSKA (reference sequence). The CDR3 nucleotides are TGCAGTGCTAGAGCCATCCGGGGAGCTTTCTTT. Its protein is CSARAIRGAFF.

This chain joins TRBV6-1 and TRBJ2-7, with 12 bases identical to TRBD1. The CDR3 contains 15 residues. The V and J ends lost 3 bases and 2 bases, in that order; junction bases with no gene match: 2. The V gene's germline CDR1 is MNHNS and CDR2 SASEGT. This chain's CDR3 is CASSEGTGGAYEQYF. DNA of the CDR3: TGTGCCAGCAGTGAGGGGACAGGGGGCGCCTACGAGCAGTACTTC.

This clone was seen only once. V is TRBV7-9 and J is TRBJ1-1, with D perhaps TRBD1 (5 bases). The CDR3 loop spans 15 amino acids. Per the germline V gene, CDR1 is SEHNR and CDR2 is FQNEAQ (reference sequence). With 1 base removed from V and 3 bases from J, the gap between germline ends came to 12 bases. The CDR3 loop is CASSLGQGGDTEAFF. CDR3 nucleotide sequence: TGTGCCAGCAGCTTAGGTCAGGGAGGGGACACTGAAGCTTTCTTT. The variable domain in full, with the rest retrieved from reference TRBV7-9 and TRBJ1-1, is DTGVSQNPRHKITKRGQNVTFRCDPISEHNRLYWYRQTLGQGPEFLTYFQNEAQLEKSRLLSDRFSAERPKGSFSTLEIQRTEQGDSAMYLCASSLGQGGDTEAFFGQGTRLTVV.

The gene calls are TRBV7-9 and TRBJ2-7; TRBD2 aligns across 8 bases. This CDR3 contains 15 residues. Germline V lookup: CDR1 SEHNR, CDR2 FQNEAQ (reference sequence). With 3 bases clipped from V and 2 bases from J, the junction kept 6 bases outside the gene matches. CDR3 DNA: TGTGCCAGCAGCTTGGGGCTAGCGGGTACCTACGAGCAGTACTTC. Residues: CASSLGLAGTYEQYF. Using reference TRBV7-9 and TRBJ2-7 for the parts outside the CDR3, the full variable domain is DTGVSQNPRHKITKRGQNVTFRCDPISEHNRLYWYRQTLGQGPEFLTYFQNEAQLEKSRLLSDRFSAERPKGSFSTLEIQRTEQGDSAMYLCASSLGLAGTYEQYFGPGTRLTVT.

The CDR3 sequence: CASITTHFRNNEQFF. For the CDR3, the DNA is TGTGCCAGCATCACGACCCACTTCAGGAACAATGAGCAGTTCTTC. The chain links TRBV6-1 to TRBJ2-1, with unresolved D. This CDR3 has 15 residues. Germline V gene data show CDR1 as MNHNS and CDR2 as SASEGT. V gave up 7 bases and J gave up 5 bases, with 18 bases separating them.

The chain carries TRBV10-1 and TRBJ2-1; 9 nucleotides line up with TRBD2. The CDR3 extends over 16 amino acids. Germline assignment: CDR1 WNHNN and CDR2 SYGVQD (reference sequence). V trimming: 3 bases; J trimming: 8 bases; junction bases outside the gene matches: 11. CDR3 region: CASSENLAGGKDEQFF. The CDR3 DNA reads TGCGCCAGCAGTGAAAATCTTGCGGGAGGGAAGGATGAGCAGTTCTTC.

This rearrangement joins TRBV19 to TRBJ1-4, with D unclear. The CDR3 sequence is 14 residues long. Trimming shortened V by 3 bases and J by 0 bases, and 5 bases separated the two germline ends. CDR1 LNHDA and CDR2 SQIVND come from the germline V gene (reference sequence). CDR3 bases: TGTGCCAGTAGTATCACAGCAACTAATGAAAAACTGTTTTTT. Encoded protein: CASSITATNEKLFF.